In its sample, the clone carrying this TCR beta chain was seen once. These data originate in a study of T cell changes during pregnancy in multiple sclerosis. Germline-derived CDR1 and CDR2 are GTSNPN and SVGIG (reference sequence). The CDR3 consists of 16 residues. The V segment lost 6 bases and the J segment 5 bases; nucleotides outside the gene matches: 18. The assay was immunoSEQ multiplex PCR, and TCRdb's table has in-frame clones only and misses some. The data contain under 75,000 clones, 75% to 95% of them singletons. This clonotype was sampled from a female donor with multiple sclerosis, enrolled in a pregnancy study. This sequence joins TRBV30 and TRBJ1-1, with TRBD1 identical over 7 bases. The sample here was peripheral blood, taken in the first trimester of pregnancy. The CDR3 protein is CACEPKALRGETEAFF. As DNA, the CDR3 is TGTGCCTGTGAGCCTAAGGCCCTCAGGGGGGAGACTGAAGCTTTCTTT.